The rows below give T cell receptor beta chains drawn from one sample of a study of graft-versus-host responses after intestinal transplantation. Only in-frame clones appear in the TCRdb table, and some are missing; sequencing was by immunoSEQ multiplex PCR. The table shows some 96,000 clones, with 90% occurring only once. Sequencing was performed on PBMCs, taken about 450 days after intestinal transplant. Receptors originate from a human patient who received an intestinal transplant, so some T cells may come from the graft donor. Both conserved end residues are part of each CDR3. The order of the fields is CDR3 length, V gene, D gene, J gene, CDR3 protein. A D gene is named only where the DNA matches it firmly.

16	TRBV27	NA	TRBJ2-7	CASSFDGGATFYEQYF
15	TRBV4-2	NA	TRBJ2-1	CASSQDVSGYNEQFF
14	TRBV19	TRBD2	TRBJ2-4	CASSAVAGEHIQYF
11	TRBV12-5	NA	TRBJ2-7	CASAYRNEQYF
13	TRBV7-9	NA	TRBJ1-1	CASSTKPDSIAFF
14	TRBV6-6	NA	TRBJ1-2	CASSYSEVNYGYTF
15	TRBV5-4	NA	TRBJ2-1	CASSLAGAPYNEQFF
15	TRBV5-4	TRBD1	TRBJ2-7	CASSWWGQGRLEQYF
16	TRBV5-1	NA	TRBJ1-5	CASSAGTDYSNQPQHF
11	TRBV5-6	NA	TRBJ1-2	CASSLLQRTTF
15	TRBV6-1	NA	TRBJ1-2	CASSRGDEGVYGYTF
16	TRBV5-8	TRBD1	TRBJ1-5	CASSLGAGGIVQPQHF
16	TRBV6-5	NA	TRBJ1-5	CASSSTVKGVVEPQHF
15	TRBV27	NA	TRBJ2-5	CASSLFPTYQETQYF
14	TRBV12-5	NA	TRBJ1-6	CASGLGHRDSPLHF
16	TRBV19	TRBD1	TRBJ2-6	CASSHTGGRGANVLTF
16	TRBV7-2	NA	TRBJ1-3	CASSPRTSFSGNTIYF
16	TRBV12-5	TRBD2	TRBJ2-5	CASGLVPRTSGETQYF
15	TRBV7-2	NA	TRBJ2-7	CASSLGRGGHQEQYF
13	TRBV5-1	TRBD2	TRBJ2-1	CASSFSGGNEQFF
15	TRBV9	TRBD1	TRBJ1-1	CASSVATGGGTEAFF
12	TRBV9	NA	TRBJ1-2	CASSTGGYGYTF
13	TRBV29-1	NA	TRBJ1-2	CSVGSGQNYGYTF
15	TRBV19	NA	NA	CASSIPGTGNHEQYF
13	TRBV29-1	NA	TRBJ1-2	CSVVGGPSSGYTF
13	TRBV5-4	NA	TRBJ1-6	CASSPDVNSPLHF
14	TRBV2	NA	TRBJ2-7	CASSVSGFGYEQYF
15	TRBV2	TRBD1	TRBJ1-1	CASSEQGAINTEAFF
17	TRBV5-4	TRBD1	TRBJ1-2	CASSFWSPGTDNYGYTF
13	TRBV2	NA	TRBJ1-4	CASKEQGNEKLFF
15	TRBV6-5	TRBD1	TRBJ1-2	CASTTTGRPPYGYTF
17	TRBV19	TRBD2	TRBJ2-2	CASSKLAGAGYTGELFF
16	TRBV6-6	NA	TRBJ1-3	CASSYGIGGSGNTIYF
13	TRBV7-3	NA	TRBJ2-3	CASSFAATDTQYF
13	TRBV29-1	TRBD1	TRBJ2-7	CSVAPGTGGEQYF
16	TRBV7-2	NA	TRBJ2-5	CASSEPTGTAQETQYF
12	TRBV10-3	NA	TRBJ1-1	CAISEAGTEAFF
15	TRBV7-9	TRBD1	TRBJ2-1	CASSLAGTGRNEQFF
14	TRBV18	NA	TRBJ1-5	CASSPISGQTVQHF
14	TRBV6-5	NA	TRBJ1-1	CASSYRQGRVEAFF
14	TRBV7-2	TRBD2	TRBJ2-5	CASSKGLAVETQYF
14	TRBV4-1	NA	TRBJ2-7	CASSQGSNTYEQYF
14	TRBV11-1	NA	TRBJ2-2	CASSPRGAAGELFF
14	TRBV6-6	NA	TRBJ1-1	CASSYRDTGPEAFF
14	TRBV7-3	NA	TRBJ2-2	CASSPTRTAGELFF
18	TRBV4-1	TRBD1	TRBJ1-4	CASTARLPAGQGHEKLFF
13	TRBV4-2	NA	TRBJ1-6	CASSQGSNSPLHF